This T cell receptor beta chain derives from a study of cytomegalovirus exposure and HLA in healthy donors. Overall study findings and caveats: Associated with cytomegalovirus, according to the listing, were 150 to 200 TCR beta chains.

This clone has a single count. Its target is unknown. Germline CDR1 MNHNS, CDR2 SASEGT. Trimming stripped 2 bases from V and 7 bases from J, with 21 bases between. The CDR3 totals 17 residues. The method was immunoSEQ multiplex PCR; TCRdb's version includes in-frame clones alone and lacks a portion of them. This sample has 150,000 to 200,000 clones, with more than 75% found just once. The rearrangement uses TRBV6-1 and TRBJ1-3, with D unresolved. The receptor was isolated from a woman between 18 and 29 years old in good health and CMV-seronegative. Input material: PBMCs. The DNA for the CDR3 is TGTGCCAGCAGTGAACTGCCGGGGAGAACGACAAGGAACACCATATATTTT. Protein sequence: CASSELPGRTTRNTIYF.